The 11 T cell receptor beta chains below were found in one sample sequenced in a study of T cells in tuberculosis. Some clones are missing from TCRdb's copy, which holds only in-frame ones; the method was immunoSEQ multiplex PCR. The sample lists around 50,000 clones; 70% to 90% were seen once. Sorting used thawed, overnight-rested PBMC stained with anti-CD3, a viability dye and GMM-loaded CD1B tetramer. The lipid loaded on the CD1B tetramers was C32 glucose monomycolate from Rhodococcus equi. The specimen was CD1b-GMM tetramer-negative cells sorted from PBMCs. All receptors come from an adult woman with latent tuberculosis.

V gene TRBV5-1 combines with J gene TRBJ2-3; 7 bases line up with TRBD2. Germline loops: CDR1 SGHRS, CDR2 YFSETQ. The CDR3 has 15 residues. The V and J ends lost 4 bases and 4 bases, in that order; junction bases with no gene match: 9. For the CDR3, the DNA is TGCGCCAGCAGCACCGGACTAGATAGCGCAGATACGCAGTATTTT. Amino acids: CASSTGLDSADTQYF.

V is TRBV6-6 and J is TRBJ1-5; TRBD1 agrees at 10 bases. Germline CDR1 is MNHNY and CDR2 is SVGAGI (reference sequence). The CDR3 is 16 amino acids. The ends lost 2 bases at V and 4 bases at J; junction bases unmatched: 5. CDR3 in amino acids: CASSYRQGATNQPQHF. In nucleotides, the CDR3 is TGTGCCAGCAGTTACCGACAGGGGGCTACGAATCAGCCCCAGCATTTT.

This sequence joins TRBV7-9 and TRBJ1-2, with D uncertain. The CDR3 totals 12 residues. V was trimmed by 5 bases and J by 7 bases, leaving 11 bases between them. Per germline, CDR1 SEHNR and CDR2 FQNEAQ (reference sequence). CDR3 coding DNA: TGTGCCAGCAGCGTCGCGGAACTTGGCTACACCTTC. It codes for CASSVAELGYTF.

CDR3 amino acids: CASSIRADNQPQHF. The CDR3, as DNA: TGTGCCAGCAGCATCAGGGCCGACAATCAGCCCCAGCATTTT. The rearrangement links TRBV2 to TRBJ1-5; a possible D gene is TRBD1 (5 bases). Between the trimmed V and J ends, which lost 6 bases and 3 bases, there was a span of 12 bases. Germline CDR1 is SNHLY and CDR2 is FYNNEI. CDR3 length: 14 amino acids.

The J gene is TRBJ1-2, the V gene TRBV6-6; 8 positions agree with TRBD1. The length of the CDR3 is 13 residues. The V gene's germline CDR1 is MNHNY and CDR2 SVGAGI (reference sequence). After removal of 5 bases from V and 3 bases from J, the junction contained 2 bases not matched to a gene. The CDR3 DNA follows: TGTGCCAGCAGTCAACAGGGGGACTATGGCTACACCTTC. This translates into CASSQQGDYGYTF.

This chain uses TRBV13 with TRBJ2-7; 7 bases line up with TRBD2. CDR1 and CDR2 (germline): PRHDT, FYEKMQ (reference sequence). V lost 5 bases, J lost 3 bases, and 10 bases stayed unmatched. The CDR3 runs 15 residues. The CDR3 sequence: CASSTRAGSSYEQYF. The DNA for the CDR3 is TGTGCCAGCAGCACCCGAGCGGGATCCAGCTACGAGCAGTACTTC.

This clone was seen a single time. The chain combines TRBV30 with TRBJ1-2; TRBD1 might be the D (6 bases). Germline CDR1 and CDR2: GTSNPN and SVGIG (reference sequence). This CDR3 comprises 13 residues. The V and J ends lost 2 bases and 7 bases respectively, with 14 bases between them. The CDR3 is CAWSTDRWSGYTF. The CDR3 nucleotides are TGTGCCTGGAGTACGGACAGATGGAGTGGCTACACCTTC.

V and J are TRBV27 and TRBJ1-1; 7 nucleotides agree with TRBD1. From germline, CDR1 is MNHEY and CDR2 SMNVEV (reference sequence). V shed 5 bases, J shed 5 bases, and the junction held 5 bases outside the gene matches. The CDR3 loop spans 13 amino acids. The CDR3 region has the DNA TGTGCCAGCAGTGGCAGGGGGGCAACTGAAGCTTTCTTT. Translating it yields CASSGRGATEAFF.

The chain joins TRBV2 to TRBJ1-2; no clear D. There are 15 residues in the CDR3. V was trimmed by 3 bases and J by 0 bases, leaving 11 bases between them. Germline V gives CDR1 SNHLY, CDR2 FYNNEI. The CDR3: CASSEIGGPNYGYTF. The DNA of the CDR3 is TGTGCCAGCAGTGAGATCGGCGGCCCTAACTATGGCTACACCTTC.

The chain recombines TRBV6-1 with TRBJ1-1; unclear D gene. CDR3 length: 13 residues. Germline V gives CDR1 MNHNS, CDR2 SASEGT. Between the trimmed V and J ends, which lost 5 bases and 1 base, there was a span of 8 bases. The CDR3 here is CASSLQENTEAFF. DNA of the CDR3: TGTGCCAGCAGTCTTCAGGAGAACACTGAAGCTTTCTTT.

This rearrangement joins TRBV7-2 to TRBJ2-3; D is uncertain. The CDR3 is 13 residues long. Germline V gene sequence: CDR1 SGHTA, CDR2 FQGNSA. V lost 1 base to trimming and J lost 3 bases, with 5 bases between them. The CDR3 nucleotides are TGTGCCAGCAGCTTAGAAGCTACAGATACGCAGTATTTT. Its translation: CASSLEATDTQYF.